Below, 20 T cell receptor beta chains from the same sample are listed, as sequenced in a study of metastatic and nonmetastatic thyroid tumors. TCRdb re-called the PCR reads through MiXCR. The sample yields tens of thousands of clones, approximately 17% seen once. Patients were all untreated before their thyroid surgery. Sequenced input: blood. All receptors derive from a male donor with papillary thyroid cancer or a benign thyroid nodule (not recorded which). Some clones in this sample may be carry-over from other donors' samples.

This clone is medium-sized in the sample. The V and J genes are TRBV11-1 and TRBJ2-1; 8 bases align to TRBD1. The CDR3 consists of 15 residues. J gave up 2 bases and V 5 bases, and 5 bases lay outside the gene matches. Per germline, CDR1 SGHAT and CDR2 FQDESV (reference sequence). The CDR3 DNA sequence: TGTGCCAGCAGCCTCCCGGGACAGGCCTACAATGAGCAGTTCTTC. Translated: CASSLPGQAYNEQFF.

This clone was seen repeatedly, ten times or more. The gene calls are TRBV7-3 and TRBJ2-3; D gene uncertain. Per germline, CDR1 SGHTA and CDR2 FQGTGA. Trimming cost V 2 bases and J 4 bases, with 4 bases left between them. This CDR3 has 12 amino acids. Written as DNA, the CDR3 is TGTGCCAGCAGCTTAGGACCAGATACGCAGTATTTT. This translates into CASSLGPDTQYF.

This clone was counted ten times or more. The sample contains more than one DNA sequence encoding this CDR3. The chain's CDR3 is CSVTGDTTLWSYTF. Written as DNA, the CDR3 is TGCAGCGTAACAGGAGACACTACTTTATGGAGCTACACCTTC. The gene calls are TRBV29-1 and TRBJ1-2; D possibly corresponds to TRBD1 (5 bases). This CDR3 spans 14 amino acids. The germline V and J ends were trimmed by 6 bases and 9 bases, with 23 bases remaining between them. Germline loops: CDR1 SQVTM, CDR2 ANQGSEA.

This clone was seen repeatedly, ten times or more. The chain couples TRBV5-1 to TRBJ2-1; 14 positions agree with TRBD2. The ends lost 4 bases at V and 5 bases at J; junction bases unmatched: 5. CDR3 length: 16 amino acids. Looked up from germline, CDR1 is SGHRS and CDR2 is YFSETQ. For the CDR3, the DNA is TGCGCCAGCAGCCCTAGGACTAGCGGGAGGAACAATGAGCAGTTCTTC. It is translated as CASSPRTSGRNNEQFF. The full variable domain, its missing parts supplied by reference TRBV5-1 and TRBJ2-1, is KAGVTQTPRYLIKTRGQQVTLSCSPISGHRSVSWYQQTPGQGLQFLFEYFSETQRNKGNFPGRFSGRQFSNSRSEMNVSTLELGDSALYLCASSPRTSGRNNEQFFGPGTRLTVL.

In this sample, this clone turned up many times. The V call is TRBV28, the J call TRBJ2-2; 7 nucleotides line up with TRBD1. Losses at the gene ends were 4 bases for V and 0 bases for J; bases not matched to a gene: 8. This CDR3 has 17 amino acids. Germline V gene data show CDR1 as MDHEN and CDR2 as SYDVKM. CDR3 sequence: CASSSDRQGANTGELFF. In DNA form, the CDR3 reads TGTGCCAGCAGTTCCGACCGACAGGGCGCGAACACCGGGGAGCTGTTTTTT.

This clone was observed many times. This chain uses TRBV2 with TRBJ1-1; D remains ambiguous. Germline V lookup: CDR1 SNHLY, CDR2 FYNNEI. Trimming took 3 bases from V and 5 from J, leaving 10 bases between them. The CDR3 totals 13 residues. CDR3 DNA: TGTGCCAGCAGTGAGGTAGAGTTGACTGAAGCTTTCTTT. Amino acid sequence: CASSEVELTEAFF.

This clone was counted at least ten times. The junction shows a germline mismatch at one end, possibly a read error. J is TRBJ2-7 and V is TRBV19, with 7 bases identical to TRBD1. CDR1 is LNHDA, CDR2 SQIVND, per germline (reference sequence). The CDR3 loop spans 15 amino acids. The CDR3 bases are TGTGCCAGTAGTACCGGGACAGTCTCTTCCAACGAGCAGTGCTTC. Protein product: CASSTGTVSSNEQCF.

This clone appeared many times. The chain uses TRBV7-2 and TRBJ2-3; D gene ambiguous. V dropped 3 bases and J dropped 1 base, with 14 bases sitting between them. Germline V lookup: CDR1 SGHTA, CDR2 FQGNSA. This CDR3 spans 16 amino acids. The CDR3 is CASSLVPEAGTDTQYF. CDR3 DNA sequence: TGTGCCAGCAGCTTGGTACCCGAGGCCGGCACAGATACGCAGTATTTT.

This clone was detected once. This chain uses TRBV30 with TRBJ1-2; no definite D call. Germline values: CDR1 GTSNPN, CDR2 SVGIG (reference sequence). The CDR3 contains 12 residues. V was pared by 0 bases and J by 8 bases, with 10 bases between. This CDR3 is CAWSVYGVGYTF. The CDR3 region has the DNA TGTGCCTGGAGTGTATACGGGGTCGGCTACACCTTC.

This clone has a count of ten or more. The chain uses TRBV5-1 and TRBJ2-2, with D possibly matching TRBD2 (5 bases). The germline V and J ends were trimmed by 5 bases and 1 base, with 18 bases remaining between them. Germline-derived CDR1 and CDR2 are SGHRS and YFSETQ. CDR3 length equals 17 residues. DNA for the CDR3: TGCGCCAGCAGTCGAACCGGGGTGCAAGGGAACACCGGGGAGCTGTTTTTT. Translation gives CASSRTGVQGNTGELFF.

This clone was recorded many times. This rearrangement joins TRBV5-1 to TRBJ2-5; 9 bases agree with TRBD2. CDR1 SGHRS and CDR2 YFSETQ come from the germline V gene. CDR3 size: 15 residues. After removal of 4 bases from V and 5 bases from J, the junction contained 9 bases not matched to a gene. The CDR3 DNA is TGCGCCAGCAGCCCATCCAGCGGGAGGCGGGAGACCCAGTACTTC. Translation: CASSPSSGRRETQYF.

This clone counts as medium-sized (0.01 to 0.1%). The rearrangement joins TRBV27 to TRBJ1-2; possible D gene TRBD1, 5 bases. The CDR3 totals 13 residues. Trimming removed 6 bases at V and 7 bases at J, with 15 bases between. Germline V lookup: CDR1 MNHEY, CDR2 SMNVEV (reference sequence). DNA for the CDR3: TGTGCCAGCAGCCGAACCGACAGTTCTGGCTACACCTTC. Translation: CASSRTDSSGYTF.

This clone was counted many times. CDR3 in amino acids: CASSPSTGSYNEQFF. For the CDR3, the DNA is TGTGCCAGTAGTCCCTCGACAGGGTCGTACAATGAGCAGTTCTTC. This chain connects TRBV19 to TRBJ2-1, with 7 bases lining up with TRBD1. Germline V gives CDR1 LNHDA, CDR2 SQIVND (reference sequence). V shed 5 bases, J shed 4 bases, and the junction held 8 bases outside the gene matches. The CDR3 length is 15 residues.

This clone has only a few counts. Possible read error: a much larger clone is one base away. The chain employs TRBV29-1 and TRBJ2-1, with unresolved D. The CDR3 extends over 11 amino acids. Per the germline V gene, CDR1 is SQVTM and CDR2 is ANQGSEA. Trimming shortened V by 7 bases and J by 8 bases, and 12 bases separated the two germline ends. The CDR3 reads CSGSNHYEQFF. The CDR3 DNA reads TGCAGCGGGTCAAACCACTATGAGCAGTTCTTC.

This clone was detected ten times or more. The chain carries TRBV6-1 and TRBJ1-2; unclear D gene. The germline CDR1 and CDR2 sequences are MNHNS and SASEGT. V shed 9 bases and J shed 5 bases, with 10 bases lying between them. This CDR3 is built from 11 residues. The CDR3 nucleotides are TGTGCCAGTTCGGCAGAATATGGCTACACCTTC. It translates to CASSAEYGYTF.

This clone was counted ten times or more. This sequence joins TRBV19 and TRBJ2-1; no clear D. The V end lost 0 bases, the J end lost 2 bases, and 5 bases lay between the germline ends. The CDR3 runs to 14 residues. The germline gives CDR1 LNHDA, CDR2 SQIVND (reference sequence). The CDR3 region is CASSIDSPYNEQFF. CDR3 DNA: TGTGCCAGTAGTATAGATTCACCCTACAATGAGCAGTTCTTC.

This clone appeared many times. The V call is TRBV2, the J call TRBJ2-7; 8 nucleotides agree with TRBD1. From germline, CDR1 is SNHLY and CDR2 FYNNEI. The CDR3 loop spans 16 amino acids. The ends lost 5 bases at V and 1 base at J; junction bases unmatched: 10. The CDR3 sequence: CASSPTQGASSYEQYF. The CDR3, as DNA: TGTGCCAGCAGTCCCACCCAGGGGGCCAGTTCCTACGAGCAGTACTTC.

This clone counts as medium-sized. The chain uses TRBV28 and TRBJ2-7; D not certain. Trimming removed 10 bases from V and 2 bases from J, with 12 bases in between. Germline CDR1 MDHEN, CDR2 SYDVKM. The CDR3 totals 12 residues. CDR3 bases: TGTGCCACCGATAGTTCTGCCTACGAGCAGTACTTC. Residues: CATDSSAYEQYF. Looking up the rest from reference TRBV28 and TRBJ2-7 gives the full variable domain: DVKVTQSSRYLVKRTGEKVFLECVQDMDHENMFWYRQDPGLGLRLIYFSYDVKMKEKGDIPEGYSVSREKKERFSLILESASTNQTSMYLCATDSSAYEQYFGPGTRLTVT.

Comments on this clone: An end of the junction does not agree with germline; a read error may underlie this. This chain links TRBV7-6 with TRBJ2-1; 13 positions match TRBD2. Germline V lookup: CDR1 SGHVS, CDR2 FNYEAQ. There are 16 residues in the CDR3. CDR3 DNA: TGTGCTAGCATTCCTATCCGGACTAGCGGGAGTTATGAGCAGTTCTTC. This gives the protein CASIPIRTSGSYEQFF.

This clone was counted only a few times. This clone may be a read error of a much larger clone one base away. V gene TRBV4-1 combines with J gene TRBJ2-1, with 7 bases lining up with TRBD2. Germline V gene data show CDR1 as MGHRA and CDR2 as YSYEKL. This CDR3 has 16 amino acids. Here the CDR3 reads CASSSFPGRDYNEQLF. The CDR3 coding sequence is TGCGCCAGCAGCAGCTTTCCGGGGAGGGACTACAATGAGCAGCTCTTC.